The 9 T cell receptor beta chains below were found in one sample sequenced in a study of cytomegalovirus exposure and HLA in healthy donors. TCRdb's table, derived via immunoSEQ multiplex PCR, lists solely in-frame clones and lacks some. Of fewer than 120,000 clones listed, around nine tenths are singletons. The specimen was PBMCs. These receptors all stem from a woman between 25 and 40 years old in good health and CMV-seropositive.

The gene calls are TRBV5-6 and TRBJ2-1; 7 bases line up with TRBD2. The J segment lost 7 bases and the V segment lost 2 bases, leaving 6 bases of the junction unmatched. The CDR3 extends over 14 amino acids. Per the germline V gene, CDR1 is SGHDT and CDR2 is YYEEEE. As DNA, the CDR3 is TGTGCCAGCAGCTTCCGGGGGAGGGCGAATGAGCAGTTCTTC. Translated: CASSFRGRANEQFF.

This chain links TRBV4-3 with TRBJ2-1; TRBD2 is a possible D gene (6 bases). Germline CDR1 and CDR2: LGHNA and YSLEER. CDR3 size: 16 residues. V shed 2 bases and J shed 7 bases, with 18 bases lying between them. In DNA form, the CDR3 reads TGCGCCAGCAGCCAAAAGTTCGGGAGAACCAGGAATGAGCAGTTCTTC. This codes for CASSQKFGRTRNEQFF.

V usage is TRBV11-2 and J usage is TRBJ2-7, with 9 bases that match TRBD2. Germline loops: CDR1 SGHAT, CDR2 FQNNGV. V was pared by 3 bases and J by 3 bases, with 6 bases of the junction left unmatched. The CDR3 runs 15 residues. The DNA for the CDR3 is TGTGCCAGCAGCTTTTCCCTAGCGGGGTACTACGAGCAGTACTTC. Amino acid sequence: CASSFSLAGYYEQYF.

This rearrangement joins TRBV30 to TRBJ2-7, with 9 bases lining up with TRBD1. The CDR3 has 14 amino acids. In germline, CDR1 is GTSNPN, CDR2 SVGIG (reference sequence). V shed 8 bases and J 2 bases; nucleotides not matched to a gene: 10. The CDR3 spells CASSSGTGTYEQYF. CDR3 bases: TGTGCCAGCTCCTCAGGGACAGGGACCTACGAGCAGTACTTC.

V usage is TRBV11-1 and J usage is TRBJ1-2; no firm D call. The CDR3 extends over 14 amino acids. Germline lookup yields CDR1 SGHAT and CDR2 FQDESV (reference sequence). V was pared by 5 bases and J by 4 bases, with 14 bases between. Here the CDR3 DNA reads TGTGCCAGCAGCGCGGAGAGTTGGAGCTATGGCTACACCTTC. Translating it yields CASSAESWSYGYTF.

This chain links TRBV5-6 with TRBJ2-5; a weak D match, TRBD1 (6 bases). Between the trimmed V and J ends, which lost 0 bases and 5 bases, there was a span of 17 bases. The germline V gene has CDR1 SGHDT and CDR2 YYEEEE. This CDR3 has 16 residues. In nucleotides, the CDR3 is TGTGCCAGCAGCTTGGCAGGGGACGCAGTCGACGAGACCCAGTACTTC. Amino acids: CASSLAGDAVDETQYF.

CDR3 amino acids: CASSPGRTGELFF. The CDR3 coding sequence is TGTGCCAGCAGCCCGGGAAGGACCGGGGAGCTGTTTTTT. The chain is built from TRBV4-2 and TRBJ2-2, with a possible D match to TRBD2 (5 bases). Germline CDR1 LGHNA, CDR2 YNFKEQ. The CDR3 runs 13 residues. V dropped 4 bases and J dropped 5 bases, with 8 bases sitting between them.

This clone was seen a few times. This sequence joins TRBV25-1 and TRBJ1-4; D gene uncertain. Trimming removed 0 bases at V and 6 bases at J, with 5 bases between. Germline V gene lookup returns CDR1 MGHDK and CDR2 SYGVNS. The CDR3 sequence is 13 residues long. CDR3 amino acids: CASSEYGDEKLFF. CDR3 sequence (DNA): TGTGCCAGCAGTGAATACGGGGATGAAAAACTGTTTTTT.

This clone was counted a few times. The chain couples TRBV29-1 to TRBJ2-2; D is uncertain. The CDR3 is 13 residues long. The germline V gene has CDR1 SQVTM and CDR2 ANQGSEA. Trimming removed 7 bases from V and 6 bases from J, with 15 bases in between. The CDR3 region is CSARSVFAGELFF. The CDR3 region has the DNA TGCAGCGCGCGTTCGGTCTTCGCCGGGGAGCTGTTTTTT.